This T cell receptor beta chain was captured in a study of blood T cell repertoires in COVID-19. Study background: The United States, Italy and Spain supplied acute and convalescent COVID-19 samples. PBMCs, B-cell-depleted T cells, or T cells provided the cDNA or gDNA that made up the material.

Authors' data handling: Amplification with reference gene primers provided the estimates of nucleated cell counts. The protocol was immunoSEQ multiplex PCR, while the TCRdb copy is restricted to in-frame clones and leaves out a portion. V, J and clone size were drawn from that table, and D and trimming were deduced from the DNA. The sample comprises a few hundred thousand clones, approximately 82% of which are singletons, and 3% to 4.5% rests with the top ten. Trimming pared 3 bases from V and 7 bases from J, leaving 15 bases between. Germline CDR1 is SGHTA and CDR2 is FQGNSA. The CDR3 contains 14 residues.

Sequencing input: peripheral blood. The rearrangement joins TRBV7-2 to TRBJ1-2; D is perhaps TRBD1 (6 bases). The receptor comes from a woman of 80 years or more with acute or convalescent COVID-19. The CDR3 nucleotides are TGTGCCAGCAGCTTTGGGGGGGGCGCAGCTGGCTACACCTTC. Protein product: CASSFGGGAAGYTF.